This section outlines one TCR beta chain sequence together with its context. Its antigen is still unknown. This entry is derived from a study of monozygotic twins with cystic fibrosis. CDR3 size: 16 residues. Trimming cost V 4 bases and J 5 bases, with 20 bases left between them. CDR1 is MDHEN and CDR2 is SYDVKM in the germline V gene. Here immunoSEQ multiplex PCR was the method, and the copy in TCRdb shows in-frame clones only, minus some. The sample lists about 15,000 clones, roughly 84% occurring once. The study, taken as a whole, reports: Low clonality (median roughly 0.0087) suggested a mostly naive repertoire.

V is TRBV28 and J is TRBJ2-5, with TRBD2 as a possible D gene (5 bases). The sequence was collected from a boy younger than 18 with cystic fibrosis. Material for sequencing was blood. The CDR3 here is CASSSQRLQRGETQYF. The CDR3, as DNA: TGTGCCAGCAGTTCGCAAAGACTCCAAAGAGGGGAGACCCAGTACTTC.